A selection of T cell receptor beta chains follows, all from one sample in a study of T cell changes during pregnancy in multiple sclerosis. Generated by immunoSEQ multiplex PCR, the TCRdb table keeps only in-frame clones and is missing some. The table lists about 47,000 clones, 70% to 90% of them singletons. The material was peripheral blood, obtained in the first trimester of pregnancy. All receptors derive from a female donor with multiple sclerosis, enrolled in a pregnancy study. CDR3s include the opening cysteine and the closing phenylalanine or tryptophan. D genes are given only for firm matches. A row's size may be missing; if present it is once, few, many or a size class.

j_call | d_call | v_call | clone_size | cdr3_nt | cdr3_aa
TRBJ2-1 | NA | TRBV5-1 | NA | TGCGCCAGCAGCATTCTACACAATGAGCAGTTCTTC | CASSILHNEQFF
TRBJ2-3 | TRBD2 | TRBV7-2 | NA | TGTGCCAGCAGCTTAAGACTAGCGGGGGGCCCAGATACGCAGTATTTT | CASSLRLAGGPDTQYF
TRBJ2-2 | TRBD2 | TRBV7-7 | NA | TGTGCTAGCAGCTATACTAGCGCGGGAGGCGGGGAGCTGTTTTTT | CASSYTSAGGGELFF
TRBJ1-3 | NA | TRBV13 | NA | TGTGCCAGCAGCTCACCGACAGTCTCTGGAAACACCATATATTTT | CASSSPTVSGNTIYF
TRBJ1-2 | TRBD1 | TRBV6-6 | NA | TGTGCCACCACCGTACAGGGGGCCGGTGGCTACACCTTC | CATTVQGAGGYTF
TRBJ2-7 | NA | TRBV4-3 | NA | TGCGCCAGCAGCCAACCAGGGGAATCCGAGCAGTACTTC | CASSQPGESEQYF
TRBJ1-3 | TRBD1 | TRBV7-6 | NA | TGTGCCAGCAGCTTAGTCACAGGGACAGGGGGAAACACCATATATTTT | CASSLVTGTGGNTIYF
TRBJ1-3 | TRBD1 | TRBV13 | NA | TGTGCCAGCAGCCCCGGACAGGGGGCGCTGGGAAACACCATATATTTT | CASSPGQGALGNTIYF
TRBJ2-7 | TRBD2 | TRBV11-3 | NA | TGTGCCAGCAGCCCGGGACTAGCTTACAACTCCTACGAGCAGTACTTC | CASSPGLAYNSYEQYF
TRBJ2-3 | TRBD2 | TRBV7-2 | NA | TGTGCCAGCAGGACAGGGGGGACTAGCGGCCCAGATACGCAGTATTTT | CASRTGGTSGPDTQYF
TRBJ1-1 | TRBD1 | TRBV5-1 | once | TGCGCCAGCAGCGAAGACAGGGCCATGAACACTGAAGCTTTCTTT | CASSEDRAMNTEAFF
TRBJ2-7 | TRBD2 | TRBV19 | NA | TGTGCCAGTAGTATTGTCGGGAGGGCCGAGCAGTACTTC | CASSIVGRAEQYF
TRBJ2-7 | NA | TRBV7-8 | NA | TGTGCCAGCAGCCCACGCGGGACAGTATTGTCCTACGAGCAGTACTTC | CASSPRGTVLSYEQYF
TRBJ1-2 | TRBD1 | TRBV6-4 | NA | TGTGCCAGCAAGCCCGGGACAGGGGTTTATGGCTACACCTTC | CASKPGTGVYGYTF
TRBJ2-6 | TRBD2 | TRBV27 | NA | TGTGCCAGCAGTTTAACCTACAAAAGTGCGGGGGACCCCTCTGGGGCCAACGTCCTGACTTTC | CASSLTYKSAGDPSGANVLTF
TRBJ2-5 | TRBD2 | TRBV9 | NA | TGTGCCAGCAGCGTAGGGTCCGGCAGCGGGGAAGAGACCCAGTACTTC | CASSVGSGSGEETQYF
TRBJ1-1 | NA | TRBV19 | once | TGTGCCCCCCCTGCGGGCAAGCACAACACTGAAGCTTTCTTT | CAPPAGKHNTEAFF
TRBJ1-2 | TRBD1 | TRBV9 | once | TGTGCCAGCAGCTCCCGGGACAGGGGGTATGGCTACACCTTC | CASSSRDRGYGYTF
TRBJ1-5 | TRBD1 | TRBV6-1 | NA | TGTGCCAGTCACCGGGACAGGGGTCAGCCCCAGCATTTT | CASHRDRGQPQHF
TRBJ2-7 | TRBD2 | TRBV7-9 | NA | TGTGCCAGCAGCAGGACTAGCGGTACGGGGGAGCAGTACTTC | CASSRTSGTGEQYF